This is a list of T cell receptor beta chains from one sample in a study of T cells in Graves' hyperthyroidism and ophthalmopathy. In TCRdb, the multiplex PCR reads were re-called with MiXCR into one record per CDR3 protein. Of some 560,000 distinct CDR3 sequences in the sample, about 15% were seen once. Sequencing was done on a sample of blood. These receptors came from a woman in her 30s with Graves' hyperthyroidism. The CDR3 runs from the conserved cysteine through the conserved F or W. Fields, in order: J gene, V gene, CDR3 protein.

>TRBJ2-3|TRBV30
CAWTDLVGTDTQYF
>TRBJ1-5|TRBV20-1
CSASGQWGNQPQHF
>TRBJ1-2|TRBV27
CASKRTGDGYTF
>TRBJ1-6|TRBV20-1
CSARVPQGNNSPLHF
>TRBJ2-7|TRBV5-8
CASSLRLRGTWEQYF
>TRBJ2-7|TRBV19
CASTGRVSSPRYEQYF
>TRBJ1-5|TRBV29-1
CSVDQGGNQPQHF
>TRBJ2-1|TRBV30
CAWSVGGTQFF
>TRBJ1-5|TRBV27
CASSQRGSQPQHF
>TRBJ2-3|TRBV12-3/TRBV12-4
CASSFGLAATDTQYF
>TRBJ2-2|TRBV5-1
CASSFGLAELNTGELFF
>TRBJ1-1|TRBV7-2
CASSWTDRPTEAFF
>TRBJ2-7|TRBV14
CPDRQALFQYEQYF
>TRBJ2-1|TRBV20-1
CSARPLQSSYNEQFF
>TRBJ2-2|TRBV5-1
CASSLDTNTGELFF
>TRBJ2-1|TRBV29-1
CSDGSGIYNEQFF
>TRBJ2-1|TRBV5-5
CASSLKAGGIDEQFF
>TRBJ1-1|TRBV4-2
CASSQKGTVNTEAFF
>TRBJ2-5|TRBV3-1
CASSPHPTVGGGETQYF
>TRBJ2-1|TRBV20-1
CSASPAESYNEQFF
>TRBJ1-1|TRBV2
CASSANGLRGAQAFF
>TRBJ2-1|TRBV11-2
CASSAGLAGVSEQFF
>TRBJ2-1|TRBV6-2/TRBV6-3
CASSTSGFEQFF
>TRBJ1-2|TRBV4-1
CASSQDPREDYGYTF
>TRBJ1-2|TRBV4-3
CASSHRDVYGYTF
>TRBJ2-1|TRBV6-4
CASSEGTGEGYEQFF
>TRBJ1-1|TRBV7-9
CASSLGVSNTEAFF
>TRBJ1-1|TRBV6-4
CASSDGRVETEAFF
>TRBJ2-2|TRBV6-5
CASSYLGQGGELFF
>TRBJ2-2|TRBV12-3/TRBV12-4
CASSPYRPLGTGELFF
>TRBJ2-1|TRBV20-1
CSARLPGLAGTNEQFF
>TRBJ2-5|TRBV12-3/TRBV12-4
CASSSGVSETQYF
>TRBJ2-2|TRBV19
CASSIFTSGRGSGELFF
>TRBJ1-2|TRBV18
CASSPGRYGSGYTF
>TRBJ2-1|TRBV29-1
CSVEGLGGRAYNEQFF
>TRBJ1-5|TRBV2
CASRAQGSNQPQHF
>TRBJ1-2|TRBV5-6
CASSLPGSNGYTF